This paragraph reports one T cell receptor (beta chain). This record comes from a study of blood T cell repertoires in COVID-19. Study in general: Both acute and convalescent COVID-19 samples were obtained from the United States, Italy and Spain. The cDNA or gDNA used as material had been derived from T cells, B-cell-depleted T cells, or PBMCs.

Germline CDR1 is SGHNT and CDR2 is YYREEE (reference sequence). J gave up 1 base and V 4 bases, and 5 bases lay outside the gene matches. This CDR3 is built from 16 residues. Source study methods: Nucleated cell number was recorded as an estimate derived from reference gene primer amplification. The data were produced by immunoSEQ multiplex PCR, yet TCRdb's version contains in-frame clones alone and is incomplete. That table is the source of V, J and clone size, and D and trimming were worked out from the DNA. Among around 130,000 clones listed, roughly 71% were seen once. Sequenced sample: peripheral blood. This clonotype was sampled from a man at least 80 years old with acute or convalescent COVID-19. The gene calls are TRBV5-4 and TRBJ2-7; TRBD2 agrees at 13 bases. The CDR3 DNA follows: TGTGCCAGCAGCACCCCGGGACTAGCGGGGTCCTACGAGCAGTACTTC. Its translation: CASSTPGLAGSYEQYF.